A single sample is the source of the 21 T cell receptor beta chains below, sequenced in a study of OX40 agonist ivuxolimab in advanced cancers. Profiling relied on immunoSEQ multiplex PCR, and the TCRdb table lists in-frame clones only, not all of them. This sample has about 89,000 clones, with roughly 88% found just once. The material sequenced was CD4+ or CD8+ T cells sorted from blood, taken in a trial of the OX40 agonist ivuxolimab. The receptors were sampled from an adult with an advanced solid tumor such as melanoma, head and neck, liver or kidney cancer.

This rearrangement joins TRBV5-4 to TRBJ2-1; 10 nucleotides align to TRBD2. This CDR3 has 15 residues. Germline V CDR1 and CDR2: SGHNT, YYREEE (reference sequence). The ends lost 7 bases at V and 4 bases at J; junction bases unmatched: 8. The CDR3 DNA sequence: TGTGCCAGCCGAGTAGCGGGGGGTACTTACAATGAGCAGTTCTTC. It translates to CASRVAGGTYNEQFF.

The genes are TRBV4-2 and TRBJ2-7; 8 nucleotides agree with TRBD1. In germline, CDR1 is LGHNA, CDR2 YNFKEQ. This CDR3 is built from 15 residues. V shed 0 bases and J 3 bases; nucleotides not matched to a gene: 4. CDR3 coding DNA: TGTGCCAGCAGCCAAGATTGGGGACAGGTCTACGAGCAGTACTTC. This encodes CASSQDWGQVYEQYF.

This chain links TRBV5-4 with TRBJ2-2; D uncertain. Trimming left V 0 bases short and J 6 bases short, with 9 bases between. This CDR3 is 14 amino acids long. Germline values: CDR1 SGHNT, CDR2 YYREEE (reference sequence). In DNA, the CDR3 is TGTGCCAGCAGCTTGGAACAGCCTTCCGGGGAGCTGTTTTTT. It codes for CASSLEQPSGELFF.

V and J are TRBV5-8 and TRBJ2-4, with D unresolved. Germline V gene data show CDR1 as SGHTS and CDR2 as YDEGEE. V lost 6 bases to trimming and J lost 5 bases, with 18 bases between them. The length of the CDR3 is 15 residues. The CDR3 DNA reads TGTGCCAGCACCCCTGAGTGGGAAGGCGAAAACATTCAGTACTTC. This codes for CASTPEWEGENIQYF.

This clone was recorded only once. The chain employs TRBV4-1 and TRBJ1-3; 8 bases match TRBD1. This CDR3 comprises 15 residues. Germline lookup yields CDR1 MGHRA and CDR2 YSYEKL. The V segment lost 2 bases and the J segment 5 bases; nucleotides outside the gene matches: 5. The CDR3 sequence: CASSQLQGERNTIYF. The CDR3 nucleotides are TGCGCCAGCAGCCAATTACAGGGGGAGAGAAACACCATATATTTT.

This rearrangement joins TRBV29-1 to TRBJ1-2; 12 bases are shared with TRBD1. Germline V lookup: CDR1 SQVTM, CDR2 ANQGSEA. This CDR3 contains 13 residues. V gave up 6 bases and J gave up 7 bases; unmatched junction bases: 6. CDR3 DNA: TGCAGCGTCTCCGGGACAGGGGGCGGTGGCTACACCTTC. It encodes CSVSGTGGGGYTF.

A single count supports this clone. The rearrangement links TRBV30 to TRBJ1-4; TRBD1 aligns across 8 bases. The CDR3 is 15 amino acids. Trimming removed 1 base from V and 8 bases from J; junction bases left unmatched: 9. Germline V gives CDR1 GTSNPN, CDR2 SVGIG (reference sequence). CDR3 region: CAWSASGTGHEKLFF. The CDR3 nucleotides read TGTGCCTGGAGTGCCTCCGGGACAGGACACGAAAAACTGTTTTTT.

This sequence joins TRBV6-5 and TRBJ2-7; 8 positions match TRBD1. Germline loops: CDR1 MNHEY, CDR2 SVGAGI. The CDR3 covers 15 residues. The ends lost 5 bases at V and 2 bases at J; junction bases unmatched: 8. The CDR3 DNA is TGTGCCAGCAGTACCTACGGGACAGGAACCTACGAGCAGTACTTC. Encoded protein: CASSTYGTGTYEQYF.

This clone was seen a single time. V and J are TRBV7-2 and TRBJ2-3; D remains unclear. CDR1 and CDR2 (germline): SGHTA, FQGNSA. This CDR3 contains 15 residues. V lost 1 base and J 5 bases, leaving 13 bases between the germline ends. The CDR3 protein is CASSLEGQVGDTQYF. As DNA, the CDR3 is TGTGCCAGCAGCTTAGAAGGCCAGGTTGGAGATACGCAGTATTTT.

This clone showed up just a few times. The chain recombines TRBV9 with TRBJ1-2, with D possibly being TRBD1 (6 bases). The V end was cut by 0 bases, the J end by 4 bases, with 10 bases between. CDR1 is SGDLS and CDR2 is YYNGEE in the germline V gene. The CDR3 has 14 amino acids. CDR3 sequence (DNA): TGTGCCAGCAGCGTAGCTTCGGACAGCTATGGCTACACCTTC. This encodes CASSVASDSYGYTF. The complete variable domain, with remaining parts taken from reference TRBV9 and TRBJ1-2, reads DSGVTQTPKHLITATGQRVTLRCSPRSGDLSVYWYQQSLDQGLQFLIQYYNGEERAKGNILERFSAQQFPDLHSELNLSSLELGDSALYFCASSVASDSYGYTFGSGTRLTVV.

This chain uses TRBV6-5 with TRBJ2-1; D uncertain. The V end lost 0 bases, the J end lost 2 bases, and 11 bases lay between the germline ends. The CDR3 is made up of 16 amino acids. Per the germline V gene, CDR1 is MNHEY and CDR2 is SVGAGI. The CDR3 nucleotides are TGTGCCAGCAGTTACTCTAAAGTACTTGCCTACAATGAGCAGTTCTTC. This encodes CASSYSKVLAYNEQFF.

The J gene is TRBJ2-1, the V gene TRBV10-3; D is undetermined. Trimming stripped 10 bases from V and 6 bases from J, with 10 bases between. The CDR3 sequence is 11 residues long. Germline loops: CDR1 ENHRY, CDR2 SYGVKD. CDR3 sequence reads: CATTQSNEQFF. In DNA, the CDR3 is TGTGCCACGACACAAAGCAATGAGCAGTTCTTC.

The chain recombines TRBV6-6 with TRBJ2-7; D may be TRBD1 (6 bases). Trimming pared 6 bases from V and 2 bases from J, leaving 11 bases between. Germline lookup yields CDR1 MNHNY and CDR2 SVGAGI (reference sequence). CDR3 length: 13 residues. The CDR3 is CASSRDKPYEQYF. The CDR3 DNA sequence: TGTGCCAGCAGCCGGGACAAGCCCTACGAGCAGTACTTC.

The count of this clone is one. The chain joins TRBV19 to TRBJ1-4, with a tentative D call TRBD1 (6 bases). This CDR3 comprises 14 residues. The germline V and J ends were trimmed by 2 bases and 8 bases, with 12 bases remaining between them. Germline CDR1 is LNHDA and CDR2 is SQIVND (reference sequence). The CDR3 DNA is TGTGCCAGTAGTATAACAGGGCTGGAGGAAAAACTGTTTTTT. This translates into CASSITGLEEKLFF.

The chain recombines TRBV6-5 with TRBJ2-6; D assignment may be TRBD1 or TRBD2 (5 bases each). V dropped 2 bases and J dropped 3 bases, with 11 bases sitting between them. This CDR3 contains 16 residues. Germline lookup yields CDR1 MNHEY and CDR2 SVGAGI. CDR3 DNA: TGTGCCAGCAGTTACGGCGAGGGGTATGGGGCCAACGTCCTGACTTTC. Translated, it gives CASSYGEGYGANVLTF.

This clone was observed a few times. The CDR3 sequence: CATSRARDNEKLFF. DNA of the CDR3: TGTGCCACCAGCAGAGCCAGGGATAATGAAAAACTGTTTTTT. The V and J genes are TRBV15 and TRBJ1-4; tentative D call: TRBD1 (5 bases). V was trimmed by 1 base and J by 4 bases, leaving 7 bases between them. The CDR3 runs to 14 residues. Germline V gene data show CDR1 as LNHNV and CDR2 as YYDKDF (reference sequence).

The J gene is TRBJ2-5, the V gene TRBV5-1, with a tentative D call TRBD2 (7 bases). Germline CDR1 reads SGHRS; CDR2 reads YFSETQ. Between the trimmed V and J ends, which lost 5 bases and 3 bases, there was a span of 20 bases. The CDR3 has 16 residues. CDR3 loop: CASRSAGGRSKETQYF. Written as DNA, the CDR3 is TGCGCCAGCAGGAGTGCCGGGGGGCGTTCGAAAGAGACCCAGTACTTC.

The chain joins TRBV12-5 to TRBJ1-6, with D possibly TRBD1 on 5 matching bases. CDR1 and CDR2 (germline): LGHNT, FRNRAP. The CDR3 is 12 amino acids. V lost 9 bases and J lost 10, with 13 bases in between. CDR3 nucleotides: TGTGCTAGCAGGGTAGGGAGGTCACCCCTCCACTTT. It codes for CASRVGRSPLHF.

This clone has just one count. The genes are TRBV11-1 and TRBJ2-1; 9 nucleotides align to TRBD2. CDR1 is SGHAT, CDR2 FQDESV, per germline (reference sequence). V dropped 5 bases and J dropped 0; count of bases not matched to a gene: 2. The CDR3 has 15 residues. Here the CDR3 reads CASSRSGSSYNEQFF. CDR3 sequence (DNA): TGTGCCAGCAGCCGTAGCGGGAGCTCCTACAATGAGCAGTTCTTC.

V gene TRBV6-1 combines with J gene TRBJ1-5; tentative D call: TRBD1 (5 bases). CDR3 length: 15 residues. Trimming stripped 6 bases from V and 0 bases from J, with 12 bases between. Per germline, CDR1 MNHNS and CDR2 SASEGT. The CDR3 region has the DNA TGTGCCAGCAGCTTGGGACCATCTAGCAATCAGCCCCAGCATTTT. It codes for CASSLGPSSNQPQHF.

The J gene is TRBJ2-3, the V gene TRBV9, with unresolved D. This CDR3 is 11 amino acids long. Trimming removed 2 bases at V and 4 bases at J, with 2 bases between. Germline V gives CDR1 SGDLS, CDR2 YYNGEE. CDR3 sequence reads: CASSVADTQYF. Here the CDR3 DNA reads TGTGCCAGCAGCGTTGCAGATACGCAGTATTTT.